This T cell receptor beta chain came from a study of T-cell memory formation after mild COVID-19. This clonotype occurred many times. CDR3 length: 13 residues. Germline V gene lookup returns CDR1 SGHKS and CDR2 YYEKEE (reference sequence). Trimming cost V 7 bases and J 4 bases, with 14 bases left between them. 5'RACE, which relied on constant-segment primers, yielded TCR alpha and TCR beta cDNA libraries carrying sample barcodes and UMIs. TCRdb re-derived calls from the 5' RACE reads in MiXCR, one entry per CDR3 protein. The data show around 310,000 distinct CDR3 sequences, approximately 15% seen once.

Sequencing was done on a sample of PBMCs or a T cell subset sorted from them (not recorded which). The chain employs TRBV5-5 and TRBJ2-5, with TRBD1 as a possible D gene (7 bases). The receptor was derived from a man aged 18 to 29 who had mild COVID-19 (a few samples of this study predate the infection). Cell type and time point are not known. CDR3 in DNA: TGTGCCAGCGTCAGACAGGGAGGAGAGACCCAGTACTTC. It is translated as CASVRQGGETQYF.